One and the same sample provided the 7 T cell receptor beta chains below, sequenced in a study of shared clonotypes between healthy human individuals. TCRdb's table, derived via immunoSEQ multiplex PCR, lists solely in-frame clones and lacks some. Of some 2,500,000 clones listed, approximately 93% are singletons. The sequencing sample was made of naive CD4+ T cells from PBMCs. The subset here: CD45RA+ positively selected. These receptors were obtained from a man younger than 35 in good health. Some clones in this sample may be carry-over from other donors' samples.

V and J are TRBV2 and TRBJ1-1; D not certain. The germline V gene has CDR1 SNHLY and CDR2 FYNNEI. Trimming took 10 bases from V and 7 from J, leaving 19 bases between them. The CDR3 spans 13 residues. This CDR3 reads CATTQTTDREAFF. CDR3 DNA sequence: TGTGCCACCACACAAACCACGGACCGTGAAGCTTTCTTT.

This chain joins TRBV18 and TRBJ1-2; the match to TRBD1 covers 8 bases. The CDR3 is 16 amino acids. In germline, CDR1 is KGHSH, CDR2 LQKENI. J lost 2 bases, V lost 3 bases, and 8 bases had no gene match. The CDR3 region has the DNA TGTGCCAGCTCACCCCCGGGACAGGAAAGGAACTATGGCTACACCTTC. This translates into CASSPPGQERNYGYTF.

The rearrangement uses TRBV19 and TRBJ1-1; TRBD1 might be the D (6 bases). The ends were cut back, 6 bases at V and 4 bases at J, with 15 bases in the middle. The CDR3 is made up of 14 amino acids. Germline V gene lookup returns CDR1 LNHDA and CDR2 SQIVND (reference sequence). CDR3: CASSKSTGSTEAFF. DNA for the CDR3: TGTGCCAGTAGCAAGTCAACAGGGAGCACTGAAGCTTTCTTT.

The V gene is TRBV7-3, the J gene TRBJ2-7; the D gene is possibly TRBD2 (6 bases). Germline-derived CDR1 and CDR2 are SGHTA and FQGTGA. CDR3 length equals 15 residues. Trimming removed 3 bases at V and 1 base at J, with 13 bases between. The CDR3 DNA reads as TGTGCCAGCAGCTTGACGGGGGTCGGGTCCTACGAGCAGTACTTC. As protein: CASSLTGVGSYEQYF. Supplemented by reference TRBV7-3 and TRBJ2-7, the full variable domain reads GAGVSQTPSNKVTEKGKYVELRCDPISGHTALYWYRQSLGQGPEFLIYFQGTGAADDSGLPNDRFFAVRPEGSVSTLKIQRTERGDSAVYLCASSLTGVGSYEQYFGPGTRLTVT.

This clone was picked up one time. The CDR3 is CASSIRGDEQYF. In DNA, the CDR3 is TGTGCCAGTAGTATAAGAGGGGATGAGCAGTACTTC. This chain links TRBV19 with TRBJ2-7; D could derive from TRBD1 or TRBD2 (5 bases each). Trimming removed 2 bases at V and 7 bases at J, with 9 bases between. The germline V gene encodes CDR1 LNHDA and CDR2 SQIVND (reference sequence). CDR3 length: 12 amino acids.

The chain links TRBV7-3 to TRBJ1-1; a weak D match, TRBD1 (6 bases). Germline CDR1 SGHTA, CDR2 FQGTGA. This CDR3 has 13 residues. V lost 5 bases and J 5 bases, leaving 12 bases between the germline ends. CDR3 coding DNA: TGTGCCAGCAGCGCACAGCAGGGGACTGAAGCTTTCTTT. Encoded protein: CASSAQQGTEAFF.

This clone was recorded only once. The chain employs TRBV28 and TRBJ2-2; unclear D gene. CDR1 is MDHEN, CDR2 SYDVKM, per germline. V gave up 0 bases and J gave up 2 bases, with 4 bases separating them. This CDR3 comprises 14 residues. The DNA of the CDR3 is TGTGCCAGCAGTTTATGGCTTAACACCGGGGAGCTGTTTTTT. Translated, it gives CASSLWLNTGELFF.